Below, 13 T cell receptor beta chains from the same sample are listed, as sequenced in a study of a mutant IDH1 vaccine in newly diagnosed glioma. No cognate antigen is known for these TCRs. Time point of the sample: week 23, last vaccination. What each vaccine dose contained was 300 ug of mutant IDH1 20-mer peptide, accompanied by topical imiquimod. The protocol was immunoSEQ multiplex PCR, while the TCRdb copy is restricted to in-frame clones and leaves out a portion. This sample has 41,000 or so clones, with more than 60% found just once. The sequencing used PBMCs, collected from a glioma patient whose treatment included an IDH1 peptide vaccine. Receptor source: a woman aged 40 to 50 with glioma. Some clones in this sample may be carry-over from other donors' samples.

V and J are TRBV2 and TRBJ1-4; unclear D gene. The CDR3 has 15 amino acids. Deletions cut 3 bases from V and 7 bases from J, with 15 bases between. The germline gives CDR1 SNHLY, CDR2 FYNNEI. CDR3 nucleotide sequence: TGTGCCAGCAGTGATTTTGTTGTGCGGGGTGAAAAACTGTTTTTT. It yields the protein CASSDFVVRGEKLFF.

This clone showed up just once. V usage is TRBV5-6 and J usage is TRBJ2-5; D is possibly TRBD2 (6 bases). The germline V gene encodes CDR1 SGHDT and CDR2 YYEEEE. V gave up 5 bases and J gave up 4 bases, with 18 bases separating them. The CDR3 runs to 15 residues. The CDR3 is CASSFTGTRVETQYF. DNA for the CDR3: TGTGCCAGCAGTTTTACCGGGACTCGAGTAGAGACCCAGTACTTC.

The V call is TRBV10-3, the J call TRBJ1-1; the D gene is possibly TRBD1 (5 bases). Germline CDR1 is ENHRY and CDR2 is SYGVKD. Trimming pared 8 bases from V and 3 bases from J, leaving 16 bases between. The CDR3 is made up of 14 amino acids. DNA of the CDR3: TGTGCCATCGGGGCAGCCCTAGGCGACACTGAAGCTTTCTTT. It is translated as CAIGAALGDTEAFF.

As for this clone: One end of the junction fails to match germline, which may point to a read error. J is TRBJ1-5 and V is TRBV7-7; D gene ambiguous. The germline V gene encodes CDR1 SSHAT and CDR2 FNYEAQ (reference sequence). The CDR3 is 13 amino acids. DNA for the CDR3: TGTGCTAGCAGCCGGGCTTTCGGTCAGCCCCAGCATTTT. Translating gives CASSRAFGQPQHF.

The chain has TRBV5-5 and TRBJ2-3; D is perhaps TRBD1 (6 bases). CDR1 SGHKS and CDR2 YYEKEE come from the germline V gene (reference sequence). The CDR3 is 15 residues long. V lost 2 bases, J lost 5 bases, and 15 bases lay in between. CDR3 in DNA: TGTGCCAGCAGCTTTGCCAGGGGCGTAGGAGATACGCAGTATTTT. Translating gives CASSFARGVGDTQYF.

This clone has only a few counts. The rearrangement uses TRBV15 and TRBJ2-5, with 7 positions matching TRBD1. V trimming: 4 bases; J trimming: 2 bases; junction bases outside the gene matches: 7. In germline, CDR1 is LNHNV, CDR2 YYDKDF (reference sequence). The CDR3 is 15 amino acids. The CDR3 region is CATSIQGTLQETQYF. In DNA, the CDR3 is TGTGCCACCAGCATACAGGGGACCCTTCAAGAGACCCAGTACTTC. Full variable domain (missing parts from reference TRBV15 and TRBJ2-5): DAMVIQNPRYQVTQFGKPVTLSCSQTLNHNVMYWYQQKSSQAPKLLFHYYDKDFNNEADTPDNFQSRRPNTSFCFLDIRSPGLGDTAMYLCATSIQGTLQETQYFGPGTRLLVL.

This rearrangement joins TRBV9 to TRBJ1-4; no definite D call. V lost 2 bases, J lost 5 bases, and 4 bases lay in between. The CDR3 totals 12 residues. The germline CDR1 and CDR2 sequences are SGDLS and YYNGEE. The CDR3 sequence: CASSVGNEKLFF. The CDR3 nucleotides are TGTGCCAGCAGCGTGGGGAATGAAAAACTGTTTTTT.

The gene calls are TRBV25-1 and TRBJ2-7, with D hard to call. V lost 2 bases, J lost 7 bases, and 12 bases lay in between. The CDR3 is 13 residues long. Germline V gives CDR1 MGHDK, CDR2 SYGVNS. CDR3 sequence: CASSEVGKGEQYF. CDR3 coding DNA: TGTGCCAGCAGTGAAGTCGGAAAGGGAGAGCAGTACTTC.

The V gene is TRBV18, the J gene TRBJ2-7; 9 bases fit TRBD1. Germline CDR1 and CDR2: KGHSH and LQKENI. J gave up 6 bases and V 4 bases, and 7 bases lay outside the gene matches. The CDR3 length is 14 residues. CDR3 sequence reads: CASSLAGTGIEQYF. As DNA, the CDR3 is TGTGCCAGCTCACTCGCTGGGACAGGGATCGAGCAGTACTTC.

The genes are TRBV9 and TRBJ2-3; 7 bases align to TRBD2. This CDR3 is 16 amino acids long. The germline gives CDR1 SGDLS, CDR2 YYNGEE. Trimming cost V 3 bases and J 4 bases; bases outside gene matches: 11. In nucleotides, the CDR3 is TGTGCCAGCAGCGCCCAGGGACTACCAGGCCCAGATACGCAGTATTTT. Its protein product is CASSAQGLPGPDTQYF.

The chain has TRBV19 and TRBJ1-1, with TRBD1 as a possible D gene (6 bases). V was clipped by 5 bases and J by 3 bases, with 16 bases between them. There are 15 residues in the CDR3. Per germline, CDR1 LNHDA and CDR2 SQIVND (reference sequence). The CDR3 protein is CASSPQTGLYTEAFF. The CDR3 DNA reads as TGTGCCAGTAGTCCGCAGACAGGACTTTACACTGAAGCTTTCTTT.

This sequence joins TRBV5-5 and TRBJ1-2, with TRBD1 matching over 7 bases. V dropped 2 bases and J dropped 3; count of bases not matched to a gene: 4. The CDR3 contains 14 residues. Per the germline V gene, CDR1 is SGHKS and CDR2 is YYEKEE (reference sequence). CDR3 bases: TGTGCCAGCAGCTTTGACAGGGATTACTATGGCTACACCTTC. Its protein is CASSFDRDYYGYTF.

The genes are TRBV15 and TRBJ1-2; D perhaps matches TRBD1 (5 bases). CDR1 is LNHNV and CDR2 is YYDKDF in the germline V gene (reference sequence). V was trimmed by 0 bases and J by 8 bases, leaving 16 bases between them. The CDR3 spans 15 residues. CDR3 sequence: CATSRDWGGTGGYTF. For the CDR3, the DNA is TGTGCCACCAGCAGAGATTGGGGAGGGACGGGAGGCTACACCTTC.